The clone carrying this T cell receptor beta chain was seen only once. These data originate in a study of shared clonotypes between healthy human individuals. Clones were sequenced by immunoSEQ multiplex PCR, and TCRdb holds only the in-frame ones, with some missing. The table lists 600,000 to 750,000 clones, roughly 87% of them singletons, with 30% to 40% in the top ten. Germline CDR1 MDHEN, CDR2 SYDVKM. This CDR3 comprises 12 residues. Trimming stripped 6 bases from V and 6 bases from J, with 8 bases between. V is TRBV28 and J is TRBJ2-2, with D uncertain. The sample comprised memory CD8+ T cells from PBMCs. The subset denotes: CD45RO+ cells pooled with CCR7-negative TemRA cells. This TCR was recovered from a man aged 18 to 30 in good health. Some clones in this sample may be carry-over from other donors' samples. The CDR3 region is CASSPGAGELFF. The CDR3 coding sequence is TGTGCCAGCAGCCCTGGTGCCGGGGAGCTGTTTTTT.